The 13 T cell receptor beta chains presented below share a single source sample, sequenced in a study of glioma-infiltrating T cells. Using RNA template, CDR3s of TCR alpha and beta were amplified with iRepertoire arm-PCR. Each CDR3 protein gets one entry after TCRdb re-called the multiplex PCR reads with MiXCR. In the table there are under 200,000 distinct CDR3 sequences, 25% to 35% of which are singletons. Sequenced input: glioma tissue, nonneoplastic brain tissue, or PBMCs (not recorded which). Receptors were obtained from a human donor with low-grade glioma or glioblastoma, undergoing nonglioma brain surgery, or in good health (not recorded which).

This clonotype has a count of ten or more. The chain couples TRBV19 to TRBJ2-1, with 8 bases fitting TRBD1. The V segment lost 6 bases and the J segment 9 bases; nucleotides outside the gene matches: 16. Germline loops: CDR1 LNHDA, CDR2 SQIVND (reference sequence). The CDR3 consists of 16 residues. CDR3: CASSQTGGTTISEQFF. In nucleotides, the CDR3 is TGTGCCAGTAGCCAAACAGGGGGAACAACAATTAGTGAGCAGTTCTTC.

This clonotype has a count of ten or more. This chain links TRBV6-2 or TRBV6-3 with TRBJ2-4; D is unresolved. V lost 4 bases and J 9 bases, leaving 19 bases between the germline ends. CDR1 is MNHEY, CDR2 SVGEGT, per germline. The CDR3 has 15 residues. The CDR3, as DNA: TGTGCCAGCAGTTCACGGCGGACCTGGGGTACCATTCAGTACTTC. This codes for CASSSRRTWGTIQYF.

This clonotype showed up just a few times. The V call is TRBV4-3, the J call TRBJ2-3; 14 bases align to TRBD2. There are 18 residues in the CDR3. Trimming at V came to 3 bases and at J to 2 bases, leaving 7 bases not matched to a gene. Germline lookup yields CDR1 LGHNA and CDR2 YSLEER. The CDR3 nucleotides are TGCGCCAGCAGCCACGCACCGGGACTAGCGGGGGACACAGATACGCAGTATTTT. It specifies CASSHAPGLAGDTDTQYF.

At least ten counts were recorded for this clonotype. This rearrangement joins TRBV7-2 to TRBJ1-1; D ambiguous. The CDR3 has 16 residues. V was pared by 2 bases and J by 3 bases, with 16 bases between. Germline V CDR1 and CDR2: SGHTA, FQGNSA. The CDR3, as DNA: TGTGCCAGCAGCTTAACGGAGTGGGGAAGGTACACTGAAGCTTTCTTT. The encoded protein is CASSLTEWGRYTEAFF.

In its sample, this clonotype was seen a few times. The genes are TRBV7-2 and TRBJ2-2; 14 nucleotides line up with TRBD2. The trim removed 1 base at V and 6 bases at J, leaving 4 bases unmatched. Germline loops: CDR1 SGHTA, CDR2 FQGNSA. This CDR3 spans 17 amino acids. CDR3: CASSLEATSGRAGELFF. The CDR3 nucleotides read TGTGCCAGCAGCTTAGAAGCGACTAGCGGGAGGGCCGGGGAGCTGTTTTTT. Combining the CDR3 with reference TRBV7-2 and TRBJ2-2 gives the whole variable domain GAGVSQSPSNKVTEKGKDVELRCDPISGHTALYWYRQSLGQGLEFLIYFQGNSAPDKSGLPSDRFSAERTGGSVSTLTIQRTQQEDSAVYLCASSLEATSGRAGELFFGEGSRLTVL.

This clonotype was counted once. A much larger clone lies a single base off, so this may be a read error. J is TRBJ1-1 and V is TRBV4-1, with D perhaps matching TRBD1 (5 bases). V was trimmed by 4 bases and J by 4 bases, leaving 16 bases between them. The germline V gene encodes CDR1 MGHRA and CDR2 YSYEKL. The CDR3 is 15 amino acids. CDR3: CASSPRGVYVTEAFF. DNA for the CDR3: TGCGCCAGCAGCCCAAGGGGAGTCTACGTCACTGAAGCTTTCTTT.

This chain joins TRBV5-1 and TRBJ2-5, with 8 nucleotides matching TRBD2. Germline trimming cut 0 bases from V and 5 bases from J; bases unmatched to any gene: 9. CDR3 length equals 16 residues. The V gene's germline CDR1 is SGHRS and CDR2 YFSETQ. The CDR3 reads CASSLAGGSLVETQYF. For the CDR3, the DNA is TGCGCCAGCAGCTTGGCGGGGGGGAGCTTGGTGGAGACCCAGTACTTC.

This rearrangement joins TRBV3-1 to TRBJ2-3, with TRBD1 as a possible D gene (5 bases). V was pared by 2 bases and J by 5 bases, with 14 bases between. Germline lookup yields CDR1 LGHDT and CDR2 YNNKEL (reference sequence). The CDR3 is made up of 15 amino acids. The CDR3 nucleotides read TGTGCCAGCAGCCAAAACAGGAGCCCCAAAGATACGCAGTATTTT. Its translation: CASSQNRSPKDTQYF.

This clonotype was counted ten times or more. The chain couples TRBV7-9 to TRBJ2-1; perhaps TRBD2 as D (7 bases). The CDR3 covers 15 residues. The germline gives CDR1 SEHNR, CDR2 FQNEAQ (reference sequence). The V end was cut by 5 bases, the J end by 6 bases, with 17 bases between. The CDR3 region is CASSIMGGRPNEQFF. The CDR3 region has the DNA TGTGCCAGCAGCATTATGGGGGGGCGACCCAATGAGCAGTTCTTC.

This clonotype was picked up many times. DNA of the CDR3: TGTGCCATCAGTGAACGACAGGGGGTCCCAGATACGCAGTATTTT. Translating gives CAISERQGVPDTQYF. This rearrangement joins TRBV10-3 to TRBJ2-3; 9 positions match TRBD1. V was pared by 3 bases and J by 4 bases, with 5 bases of the junction left unmatched. Germline assignment: CDR1 ENHRY and CDR2 SYGVKD. This CDR3 is built from 15 residues.

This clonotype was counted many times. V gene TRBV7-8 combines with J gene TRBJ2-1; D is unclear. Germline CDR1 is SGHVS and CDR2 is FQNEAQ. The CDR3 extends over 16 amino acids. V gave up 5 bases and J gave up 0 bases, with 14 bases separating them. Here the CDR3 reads CASSQTRPRSYNEQFF. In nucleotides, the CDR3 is TGTGCCAGCAGCCAGACTCGGCCCCGCTCCTACAATGAGCAGTTCTTC. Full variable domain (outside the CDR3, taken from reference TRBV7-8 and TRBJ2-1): GAGVSQSPRYKVAKRGQDVALRCDPISGHVSLFWYQQALGQGPEFLTYFQNEAQLDKSGLPSDRFFAERPEGSVSTLKIQRTQQEDSAVYLCASSQTRPRSYNEQFFGPGTRLTVL.

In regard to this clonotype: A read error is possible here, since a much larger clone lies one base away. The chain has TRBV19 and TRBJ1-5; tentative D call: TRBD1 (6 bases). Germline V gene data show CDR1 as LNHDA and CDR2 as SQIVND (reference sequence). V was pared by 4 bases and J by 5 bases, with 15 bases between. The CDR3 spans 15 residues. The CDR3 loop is CASSRRQVGYQPQHF. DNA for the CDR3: TGTGCCAGTAGTAGGAGACAGGTGGGCTATCAGCCCCAGCATTTT.

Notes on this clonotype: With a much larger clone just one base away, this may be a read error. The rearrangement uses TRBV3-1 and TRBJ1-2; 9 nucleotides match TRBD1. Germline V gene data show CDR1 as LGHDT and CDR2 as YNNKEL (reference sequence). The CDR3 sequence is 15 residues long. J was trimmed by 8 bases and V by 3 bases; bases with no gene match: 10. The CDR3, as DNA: TGTGCCAGCAGCCAGGCGCGGGGACAGGGCCTGGGCTACACCTTC. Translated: CASSQARGQGLGYTF.